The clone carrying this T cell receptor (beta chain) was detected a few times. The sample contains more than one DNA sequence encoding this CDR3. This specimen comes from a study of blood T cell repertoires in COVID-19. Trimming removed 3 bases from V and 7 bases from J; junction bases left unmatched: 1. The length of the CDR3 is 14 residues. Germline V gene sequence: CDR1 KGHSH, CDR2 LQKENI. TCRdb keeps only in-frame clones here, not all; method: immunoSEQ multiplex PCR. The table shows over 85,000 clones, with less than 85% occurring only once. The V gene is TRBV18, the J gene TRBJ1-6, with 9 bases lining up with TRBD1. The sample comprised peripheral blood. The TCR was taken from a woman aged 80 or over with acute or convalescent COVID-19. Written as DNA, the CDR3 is TGTGCCAGCTCACCGGGACAGGGAAATTCACCCCTCCACTTT. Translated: CASSPGQGNSPLHF.